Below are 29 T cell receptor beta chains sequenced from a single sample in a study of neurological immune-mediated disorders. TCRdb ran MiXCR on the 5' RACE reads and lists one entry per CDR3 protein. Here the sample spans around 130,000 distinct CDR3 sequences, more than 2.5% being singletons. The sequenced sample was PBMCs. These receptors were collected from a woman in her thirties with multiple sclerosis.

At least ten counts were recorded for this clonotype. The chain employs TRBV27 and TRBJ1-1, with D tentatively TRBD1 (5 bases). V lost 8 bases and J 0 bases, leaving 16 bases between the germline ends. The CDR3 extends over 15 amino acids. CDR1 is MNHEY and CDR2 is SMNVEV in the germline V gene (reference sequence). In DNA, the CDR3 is TGTGCCAGCCGGTGGGGGGTTGGGGTGAACACTGAAGCTTTCTTT. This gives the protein CASRWGVGVNTEAFF.

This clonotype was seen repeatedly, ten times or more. CDR3 sequence reads: CASGETNTGELFF. CDR3 DNA: TGTGCCAGCGGAGAGACTAACACCGGGGAGCTGTTTTTT. The chain couples TRBV12-3 or TRBV12-4 to TRBJ2-2; no reliable D call. The CDR3 is 13 amino acids. Trimming shortened V by 8 bases and J by 2 bases, and 9 bases separated the two germline ends.

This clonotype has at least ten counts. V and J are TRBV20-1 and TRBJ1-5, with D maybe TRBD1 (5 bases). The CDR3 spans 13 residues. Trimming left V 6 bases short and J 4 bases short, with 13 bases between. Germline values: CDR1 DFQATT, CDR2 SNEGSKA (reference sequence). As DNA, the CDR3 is TGCAGTGCCGGGGGGGAGGGGAATCAGCCCCAGCATTTT. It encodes CSAGGEGNQPQHF.

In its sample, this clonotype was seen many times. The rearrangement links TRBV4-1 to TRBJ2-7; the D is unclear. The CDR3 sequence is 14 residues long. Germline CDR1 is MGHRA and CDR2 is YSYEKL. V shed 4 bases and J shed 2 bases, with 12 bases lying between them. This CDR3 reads CASSRPDGTYEQYF. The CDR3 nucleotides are TGCGCCAGCAGCCGTCCGGACGGTACCTACGAGCAGTACTTC.

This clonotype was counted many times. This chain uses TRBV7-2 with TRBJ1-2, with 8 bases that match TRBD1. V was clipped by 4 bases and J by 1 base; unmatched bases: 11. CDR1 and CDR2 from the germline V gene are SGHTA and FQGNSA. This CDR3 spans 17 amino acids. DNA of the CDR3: TGTGCCAGCAGCTCCCCCGCGCAGGGGGCGGGTAACTATGGCTACACCTTC. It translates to CASSSPAQGAGNYGYTF.

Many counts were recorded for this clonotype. CDR3 region: CASSSGPYGYTF. The CDR3 nucleotides are TGTGCCAGCAGTTCGGGGCCGTATGGCTACACCTTC. V is TRBV27 and J is TRBJ1-2, with D possibly being TRBD1 (5 bases). The germline V gene has CDR1 MNHEY and CDR2 SMNVEV (reference sequence). There are 12 residues in the CDR3. V dropped 4 bases and J dropped 5 bases, with 8 bases sitting between them.

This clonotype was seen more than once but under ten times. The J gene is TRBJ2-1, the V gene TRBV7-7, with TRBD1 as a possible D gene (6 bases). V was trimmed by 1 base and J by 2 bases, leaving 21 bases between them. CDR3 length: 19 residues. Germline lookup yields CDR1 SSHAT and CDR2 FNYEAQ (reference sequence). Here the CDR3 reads CASSLGGPLGYSPYNEQFF. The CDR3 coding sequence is TGTGCCAGCAGCTTAGGGGGGCCACTAGGGTATAGCCCCTACAATGAGCAGTTCTTC.

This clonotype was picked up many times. DNA of the CDR3: TGTGCCAGCAGCTTAGCGGGGTTGGGGAGCGGAGAGACCCAGTACTTC. Its translation is CASSLAGLGSGETQYF. The chain couples TRBV7-6 to TRBJ2-5, with D possibly being TRBD2 (5 bases). V was clipped by 0 bases and J by 4 bases, with 15 bases between them. The CDR3 length is 16 residues. CDR1 and CDR2 (germline): SGHVS, FNYEAQ.

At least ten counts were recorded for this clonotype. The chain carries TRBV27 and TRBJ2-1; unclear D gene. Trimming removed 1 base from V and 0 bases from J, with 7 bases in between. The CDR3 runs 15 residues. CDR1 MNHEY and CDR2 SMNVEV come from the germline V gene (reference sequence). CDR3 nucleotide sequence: TGTGCCAGCAGTTTATTTGAAAACTCCTACAATGAGCAGTTCTTC. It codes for CASSLFENSYNEQFF.

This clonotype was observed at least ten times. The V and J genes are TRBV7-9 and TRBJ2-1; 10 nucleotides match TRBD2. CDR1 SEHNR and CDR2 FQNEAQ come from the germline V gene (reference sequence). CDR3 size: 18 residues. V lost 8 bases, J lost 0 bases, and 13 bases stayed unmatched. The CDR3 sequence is CASERGLAGDFSYNEQFF. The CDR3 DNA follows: TGTGCCAGCGAGAGAGGGCTAGCGGGGGATTTCTCCTACAATGAGCAGTTCTTC. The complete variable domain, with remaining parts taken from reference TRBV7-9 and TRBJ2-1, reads DTGVSQNPRHKITKRGQNVTFRCDPISEHNRLYWYRQTLGQGPEFLTYFQNEAQLEKSRLLSDRFSAERPKGSFSTLEIQRTEQGDSAMYLCASERGLAGDFSYNEQFFGPGTRLTVL.

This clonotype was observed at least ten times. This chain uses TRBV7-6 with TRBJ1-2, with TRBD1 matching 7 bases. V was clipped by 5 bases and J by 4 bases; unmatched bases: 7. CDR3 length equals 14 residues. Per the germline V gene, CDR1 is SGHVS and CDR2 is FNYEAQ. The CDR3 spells CASSKNRGAYGYTF. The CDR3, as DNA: TGTGCCAGCAGCAAAAACAGGGGCGCCTATGGCTACACCTTC.

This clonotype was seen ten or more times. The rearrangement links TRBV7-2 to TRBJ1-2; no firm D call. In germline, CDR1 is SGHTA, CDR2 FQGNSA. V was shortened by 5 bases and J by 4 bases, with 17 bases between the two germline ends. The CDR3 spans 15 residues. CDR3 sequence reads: CASSPVPLAPYGYTF. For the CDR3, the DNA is TGTGCCAGCAGCCCCGTTCCCCTTGCTCCCTATGGCTACACCTTC.

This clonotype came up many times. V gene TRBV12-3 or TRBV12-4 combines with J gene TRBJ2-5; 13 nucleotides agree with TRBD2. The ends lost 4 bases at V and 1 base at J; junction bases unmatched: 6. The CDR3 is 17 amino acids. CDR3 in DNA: TGTGCCAGCAGTTCCCGACTAGCGGGAGGCTTCCAAGAGACCCAGTACTTC. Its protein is CASSSRLAGGFQETQYF.

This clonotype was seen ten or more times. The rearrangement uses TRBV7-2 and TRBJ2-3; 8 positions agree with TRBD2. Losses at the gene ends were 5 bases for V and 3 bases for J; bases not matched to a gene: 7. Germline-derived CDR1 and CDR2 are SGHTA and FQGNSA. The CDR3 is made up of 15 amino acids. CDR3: CASSRASGRTDTQYF. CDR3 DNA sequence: TGTGCCAGCAGCCGCGCCAGCGGGAGAACAGATACGCAGTATTTT. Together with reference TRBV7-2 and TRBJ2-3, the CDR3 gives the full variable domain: GAGVSQSPSNKVTEKGKDVELRCDPISGHTALYWYRQSLGQGLEFLIYFQGNSAPDKSGLPSDRFSAERTGGSVSTLTIQRTQQEDSAVYLCASSRASGRTDTQYFGPGTRLTVL.

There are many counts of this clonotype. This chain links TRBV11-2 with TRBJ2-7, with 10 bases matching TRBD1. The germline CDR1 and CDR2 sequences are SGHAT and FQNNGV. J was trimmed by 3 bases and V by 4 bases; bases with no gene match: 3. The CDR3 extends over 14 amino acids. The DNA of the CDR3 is TGTGCCAGCAGCTCTGGACAGGGGGGCTACGAGCAGTACTTC. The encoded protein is CASSSGQGGYEQYF.

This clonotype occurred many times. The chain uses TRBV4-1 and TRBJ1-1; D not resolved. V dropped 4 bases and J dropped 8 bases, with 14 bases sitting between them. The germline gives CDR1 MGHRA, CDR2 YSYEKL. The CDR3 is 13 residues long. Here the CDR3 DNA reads TGCGCCAGCAGCCTGGCGGGGAGCAAGGAAGCTTTCTTT. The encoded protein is CASSLAGSKEAFF.

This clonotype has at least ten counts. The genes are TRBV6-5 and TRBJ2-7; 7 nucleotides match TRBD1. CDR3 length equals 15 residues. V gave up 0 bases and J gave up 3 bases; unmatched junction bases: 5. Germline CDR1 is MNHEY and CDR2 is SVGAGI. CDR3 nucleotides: TGTGCCAGCAGTTACTCGAATCCAGGGGGCTACGAGCAGTACTTC. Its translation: CASSYSNPGGYEQYF.

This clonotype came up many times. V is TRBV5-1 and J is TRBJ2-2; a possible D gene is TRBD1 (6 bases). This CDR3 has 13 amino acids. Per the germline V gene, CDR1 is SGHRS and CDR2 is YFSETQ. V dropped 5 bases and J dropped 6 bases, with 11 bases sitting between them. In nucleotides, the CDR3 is TGCGCCAGCAGTCCAGGGGAACCCGGGGAGCTGTTTTTT. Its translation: CASSPGEPGELFF.

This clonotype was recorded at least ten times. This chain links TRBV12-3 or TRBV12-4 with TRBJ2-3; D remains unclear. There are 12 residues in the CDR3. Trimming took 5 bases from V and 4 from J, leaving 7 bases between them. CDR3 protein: CASSPRSDTQYF. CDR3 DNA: TGTGCCAGCAGTCCCCGTTCAGATACGCAGTATTTT.

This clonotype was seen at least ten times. Here the CDR3 reads CASSQTPGGEETQYF. In DNA form, the CDR3 reads TGTGCCAGCAGCCAGACCCCAGGTGGAGAAGAGACCCAGTACTTC. The chain joins TRBV9 to TRBJ2-5; D unresolved. V was trimmed by 4 bases and J by 3 bases, leaving 16 bases between them. Per the germline V gene, CDR1 is SGDLS and CDR2 is YYNGEE. The CDR3 has 15 residues.

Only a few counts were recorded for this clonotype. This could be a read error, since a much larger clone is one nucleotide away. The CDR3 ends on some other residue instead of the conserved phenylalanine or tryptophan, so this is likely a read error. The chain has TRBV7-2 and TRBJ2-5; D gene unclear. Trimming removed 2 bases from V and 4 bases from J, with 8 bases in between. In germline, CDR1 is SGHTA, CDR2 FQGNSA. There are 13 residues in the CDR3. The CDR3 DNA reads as TGTGCCAGCAGCTTATCCTCTAGAGAGACCCAGTACTGC. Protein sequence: CASSLSSRETQYC.

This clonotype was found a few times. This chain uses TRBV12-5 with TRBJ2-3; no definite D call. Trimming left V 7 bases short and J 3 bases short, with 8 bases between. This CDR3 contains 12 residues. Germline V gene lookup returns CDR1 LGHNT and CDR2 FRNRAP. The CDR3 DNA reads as TGTGCTAGTGCCCTAGGAACAGATACGCAGTATTTT. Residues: CASALGTDTQYF.

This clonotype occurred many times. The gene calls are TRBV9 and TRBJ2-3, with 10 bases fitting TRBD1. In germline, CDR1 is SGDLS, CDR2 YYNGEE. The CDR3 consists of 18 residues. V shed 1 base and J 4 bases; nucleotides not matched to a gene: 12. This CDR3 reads CASSVTGTGAFFSDTQYF. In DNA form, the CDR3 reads TGTGCCAGCAGCGTAACCGGGACAGGGGCTTTTTTTTCAGATACGCAGTATTTT.

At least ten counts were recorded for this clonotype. CDR3 region: CASSPTVGLAGEYNEQFF. DNA for the CDR3: TGCGCCAGCAGCCCGACGGTGGGACTAGCGGGAGAGTACAATGAGCAGTTCTTC. The chain couples TRBV5-1 to TRBJ2-1, with TRBD2 matching over 14 bases. V trimming: 4 bases; J trimming: 4 bases; junction bases outside the gene matches: 10. CDR3 size: 18 residues. Per the germline V gene, CDR1 is SGHRS and CDR2 is YFSETQ.

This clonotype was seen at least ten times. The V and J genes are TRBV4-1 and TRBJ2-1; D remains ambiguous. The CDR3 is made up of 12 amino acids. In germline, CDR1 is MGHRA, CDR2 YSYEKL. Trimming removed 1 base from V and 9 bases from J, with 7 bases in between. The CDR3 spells CASSQGPREQFF. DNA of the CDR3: TGCGCCAGCAGCCAAGGTCCCCGTGAGCAGTTCTTC.

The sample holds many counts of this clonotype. Here the CDR3 reads CASSQSTGGADTQYF. The CDR3 DNA follows: TGTGCCAGCAGTCAGTCGACAGGGGGCGCGGATACGCAGTATTTT. The gene calls are TRBV27 and TRBJ2-3; 10 positions match TRBD1. Germline CDR1 MNHEY, CDR2 SMNVEV (reference sequence). The CDR3 spans 15 residues. After removal of 5 bases from V and 6 bases from J, the junction contained 8 bases not matched to a gene.

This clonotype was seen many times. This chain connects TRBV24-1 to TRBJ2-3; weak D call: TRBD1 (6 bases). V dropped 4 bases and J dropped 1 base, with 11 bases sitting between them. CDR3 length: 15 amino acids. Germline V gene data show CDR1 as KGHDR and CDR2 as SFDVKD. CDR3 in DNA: TGTGCCACCAGTGAGGCTGCAGGGGGCACAGATACGCAGTATTTT. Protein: CATSEAAGGTDTQYF.

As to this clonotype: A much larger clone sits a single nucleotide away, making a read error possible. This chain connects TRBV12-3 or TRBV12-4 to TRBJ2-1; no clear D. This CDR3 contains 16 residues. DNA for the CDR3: TGTGCCAGCAGTTCCGTAGCCCGAAGCTCCTACAATGCGCAGTTCTTC. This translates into CASSSVARSSYNAQFF.

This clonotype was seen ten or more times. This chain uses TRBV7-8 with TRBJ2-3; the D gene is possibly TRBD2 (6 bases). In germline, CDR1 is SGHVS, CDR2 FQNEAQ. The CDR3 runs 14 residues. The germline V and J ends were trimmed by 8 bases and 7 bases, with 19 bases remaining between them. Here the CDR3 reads CASRRRGSGYTQYF. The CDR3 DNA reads TGTGCCAGCCGCCGGCGGGGAAGTGGATATACGCAGTATTTT.